This TCR beta chain is drawn from a study of cytomegalovirus exposure and HLA in healthy donors. PCR was performed using 60 Vbeta and 13 Jbeta primers. The assay was immunoSEQ multiplex PCR, and TCRdb's table has in-frame clones only and misses some. Recorded for this sample: 110,000 to 150,000 clones. The V gene end was trimmed by 7 bases and the J gene end by 10 bases; junction bases not matched to a gene: 9. This CDR3 region has 13 residues. Germline values: CDR1 SGHNT, CDR2 YENEEA. Sequencing was done on a sample of PBMCs. The chain combines TRBV11-3 with TRBJ2-3; 9 bases agree with TRBD2. This sequence originates from a woman between 18 and 30 years old in good health and CMV-seronegative. CDR3 sequence: CASNIAGADAQYF. The CDR3 DNA reads as TGTGCCAGCAATATAGCGGGGGCCGATGCGCAGTATTTT.